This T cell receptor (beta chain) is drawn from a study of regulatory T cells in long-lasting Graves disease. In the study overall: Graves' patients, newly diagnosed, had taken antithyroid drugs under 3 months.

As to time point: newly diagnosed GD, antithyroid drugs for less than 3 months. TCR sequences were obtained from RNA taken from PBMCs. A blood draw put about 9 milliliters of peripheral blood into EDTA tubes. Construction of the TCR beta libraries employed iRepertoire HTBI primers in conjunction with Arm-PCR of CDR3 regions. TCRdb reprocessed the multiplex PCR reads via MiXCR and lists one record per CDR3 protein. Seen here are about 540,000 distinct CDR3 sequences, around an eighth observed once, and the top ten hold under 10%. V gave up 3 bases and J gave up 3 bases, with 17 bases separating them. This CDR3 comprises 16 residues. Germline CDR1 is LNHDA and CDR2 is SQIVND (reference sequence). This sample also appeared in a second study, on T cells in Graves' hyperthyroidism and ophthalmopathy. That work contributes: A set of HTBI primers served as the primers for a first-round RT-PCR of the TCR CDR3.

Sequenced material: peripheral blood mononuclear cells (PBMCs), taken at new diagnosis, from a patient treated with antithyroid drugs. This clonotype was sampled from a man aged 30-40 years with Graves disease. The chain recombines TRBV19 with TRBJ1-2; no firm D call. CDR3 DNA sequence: TGTGCCAGTAGTATGGAAGTGACGGGAAGGCACTATGGCTACACCTTC. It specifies CASSMEVTGRHYGYTF.